The 4 T cell receptor beta chains below all came from one sample that was sequenced in a study of blood T cell repertoires in COVID-19. Produced via immunoSEQ multiplex PCR; TCRdb's table is partial and in-frame only. The data contain about 150,000 clones, 75% to 90% of them singletons. Material for sequencing was peripheral blood. The source is a man in his fifties or sixties with acute or convalescent COVID-19.

This rearrangement joins TRBV28 to TRBJ1-5, with D tentatively TRBD1 (5 bases). The CDR3 is 15 residues long. Trimming shortened V by 1 base and J by 4 bases, and 11 bases separated the two germline ends. The germline gives CDR1 MDHEN, CDR2 SYDVKM. CDR3 nucleotide sequence: TGTGCCAGCAGTTTATTAAACAGGTTGAATCAGCCCCAGCATTTT. This translates into CASSLLNRLNQPQHF.

This chain connects TRBV5-4 to TRBJ2-1; D may be TRBD1 (8 bases). Trimming shortened V by 4 bases and J by 8 bases, and 16 bases separated the two germline ends. CDR1 is SGHNT and CDR2 is YYREEE in the germline V gene (reference sequence). The length of the CDR3 is 14 residues. The CDR3 spells CASSPRQGRDEQFF. The CDR3, as DNA: TGTGCCAGCAGCCCCCGACAGGGGAGGGATGAGCAGTTCTTC.

The chain is built from TRBV6-5 and TRBJ1-6; TRBD1 might be the D (6 bases). CDR1 is MNHEY and CDR2 is SVGAGI in the germline V gene. The CDR3 is 14 residues long. V lost 2 bases and J lost 8, with 10 bases in between. The CDR3 DNA sequence: TGTGCCAGCAGTTACCGGGCAGGGGATTCACCCCTCCACTTT. Its translation is CASSYRAGDSPLHF.

The CDR3 loop is CASSYAGGLATEAFF. The DNA for the CDR3 is TGTGCCAGCAGTTACGCGGGGGGGCTTGCTACTGAAGCTTTCTTT. The chain combines TRBV6-2 or TRBV6-3 with TRBJ1-1; a possible D gene is TRBD1 (6 bases). V lost 2 bases, J lost 5 bases, and 15 bases lay in between. This CDR3 has 15 residues. Germline V gene sequence: CDR1 MNHEY, CDR2 SVGEGT.